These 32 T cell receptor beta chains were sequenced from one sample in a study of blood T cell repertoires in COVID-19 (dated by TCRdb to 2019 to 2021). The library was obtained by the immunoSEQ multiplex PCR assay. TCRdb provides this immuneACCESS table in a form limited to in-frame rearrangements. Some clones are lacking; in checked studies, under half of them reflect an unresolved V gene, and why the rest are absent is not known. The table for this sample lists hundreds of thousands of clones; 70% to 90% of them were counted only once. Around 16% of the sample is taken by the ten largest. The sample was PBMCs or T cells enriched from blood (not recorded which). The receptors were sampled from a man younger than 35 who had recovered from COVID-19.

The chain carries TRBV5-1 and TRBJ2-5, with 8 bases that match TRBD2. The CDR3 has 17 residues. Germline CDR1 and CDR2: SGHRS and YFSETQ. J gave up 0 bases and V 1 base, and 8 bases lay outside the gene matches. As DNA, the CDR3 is TGCGCCAGCAGCTTGTTCGGTAGCGGGGCTTACCAAGAGACCCAGTACTTC. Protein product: CASSLFGSGAYQETQYF.

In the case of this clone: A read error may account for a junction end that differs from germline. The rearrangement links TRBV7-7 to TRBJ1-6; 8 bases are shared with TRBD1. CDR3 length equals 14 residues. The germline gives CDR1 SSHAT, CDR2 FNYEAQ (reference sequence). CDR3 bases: TGTGCTAGCAGCTTAGGAGACAGGGGTTCACCCCTCCACTTT. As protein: CASSLGDRGSPLHF.

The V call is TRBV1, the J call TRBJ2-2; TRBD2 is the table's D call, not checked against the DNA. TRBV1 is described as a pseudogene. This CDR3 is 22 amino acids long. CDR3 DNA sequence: TGCACCAGCAGCCAAGACCAGAACCCCTATTTGGCGGGGGGATCCAACACCGGGGAGCTGTTTTTT. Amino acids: CTSSQDQNPYLAGGSNTGELFF.

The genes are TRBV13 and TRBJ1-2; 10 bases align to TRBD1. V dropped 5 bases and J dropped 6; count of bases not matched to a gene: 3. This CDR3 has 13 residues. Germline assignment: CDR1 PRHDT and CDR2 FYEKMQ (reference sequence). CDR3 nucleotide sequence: TGTGCCAGCAGCCCGGGACAGGGGCATGGCTACACCTTC. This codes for CASSPGQGHGYTF.

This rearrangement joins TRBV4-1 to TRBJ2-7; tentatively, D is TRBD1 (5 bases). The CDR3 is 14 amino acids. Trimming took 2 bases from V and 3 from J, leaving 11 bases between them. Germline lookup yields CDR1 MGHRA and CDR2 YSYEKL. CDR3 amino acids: CASSQPDIIYEQYF. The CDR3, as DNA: TGCGCCAGCAGCCAACCGGACATAATCTACGAGCAGTACTTC.

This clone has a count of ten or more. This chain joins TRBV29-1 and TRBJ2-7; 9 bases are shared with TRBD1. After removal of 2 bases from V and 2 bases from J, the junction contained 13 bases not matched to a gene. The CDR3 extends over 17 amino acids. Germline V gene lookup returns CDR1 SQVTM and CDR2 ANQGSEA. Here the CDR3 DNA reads TGCAGCGTTGAATTAGGGACAGGGATTGAAAAGCCCTACGAGCAGTACTTC. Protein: CSVELGTGIEKPYEQYF.

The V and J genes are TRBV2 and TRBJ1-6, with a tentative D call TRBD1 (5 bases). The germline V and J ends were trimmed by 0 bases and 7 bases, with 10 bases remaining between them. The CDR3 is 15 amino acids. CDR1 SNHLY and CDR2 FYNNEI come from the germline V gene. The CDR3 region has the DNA TGTGCCAGCAGTGAAGCGCTTCGGGGGAATTCACCCCTCCACTTT. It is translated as CASSEALRGNSPLHF. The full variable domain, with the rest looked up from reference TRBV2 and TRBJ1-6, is EPEVTQTPSHQVTQMGQEVILRCVPISNHLYFYWYRQILGQKVEFLVSFYNNEISEKSEIFDDQFSVERPDGSNFTLKIRSTKLEDSAMYFCASSEALRGNSPLHFGNGTRLTVT.

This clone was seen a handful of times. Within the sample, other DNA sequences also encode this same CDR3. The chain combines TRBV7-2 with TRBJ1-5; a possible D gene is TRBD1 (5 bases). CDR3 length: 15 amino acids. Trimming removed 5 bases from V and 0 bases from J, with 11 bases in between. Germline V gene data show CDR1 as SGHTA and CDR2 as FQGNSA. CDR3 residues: CASSPQGNSNQPQHF. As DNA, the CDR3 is TGTGCCAGCAGCCCCCAGGGAAATAGCAATCAGCCCCAGCATTTT.

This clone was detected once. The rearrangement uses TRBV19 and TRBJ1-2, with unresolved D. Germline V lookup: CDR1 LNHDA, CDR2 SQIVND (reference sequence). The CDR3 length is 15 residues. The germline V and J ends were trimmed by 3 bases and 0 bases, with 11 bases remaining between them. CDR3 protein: CASSMGGESNYGYTF. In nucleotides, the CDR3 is TGTGCCAGTAGTATGGGTGGGGAGTCTAACTATGGCTACACCTTC. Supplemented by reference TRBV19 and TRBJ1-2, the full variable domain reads DGGITQSPKYLFRKEGQNVTLSCEQNLNHDAMYWYRQDPGQGLRLIYYSQIVNDFQKGDIAEGYSVSREKKESFPLTVTSAQKNPTAFYLCASSMGGESNYGYTFGSGTRLTVV.

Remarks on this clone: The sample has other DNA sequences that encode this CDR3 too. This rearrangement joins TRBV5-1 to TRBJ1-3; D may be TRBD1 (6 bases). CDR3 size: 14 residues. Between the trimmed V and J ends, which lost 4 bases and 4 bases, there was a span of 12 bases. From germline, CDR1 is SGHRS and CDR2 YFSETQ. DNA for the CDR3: TGCGCCAGCAGCCCCGGGACACCGGGAAACACCATATATTTT. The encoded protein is CASSPGTPGNTIYF.

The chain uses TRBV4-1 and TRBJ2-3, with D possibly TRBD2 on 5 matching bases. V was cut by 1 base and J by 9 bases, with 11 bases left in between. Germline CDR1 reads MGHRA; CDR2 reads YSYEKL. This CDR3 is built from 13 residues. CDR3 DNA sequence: TGCGCCAGCAGCCAAGCGGTGGGAGTGACGCAGTATTTT. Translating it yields CASSQAVGVTQYF.

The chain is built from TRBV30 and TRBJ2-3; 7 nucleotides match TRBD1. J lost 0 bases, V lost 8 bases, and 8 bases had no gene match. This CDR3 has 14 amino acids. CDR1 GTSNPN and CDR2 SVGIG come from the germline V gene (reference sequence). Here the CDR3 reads CALDGQVSTDTQYF. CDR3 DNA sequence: TGTGCCCTAGACGGACAGGTGAGCACAGATACGCAGTATTTT.

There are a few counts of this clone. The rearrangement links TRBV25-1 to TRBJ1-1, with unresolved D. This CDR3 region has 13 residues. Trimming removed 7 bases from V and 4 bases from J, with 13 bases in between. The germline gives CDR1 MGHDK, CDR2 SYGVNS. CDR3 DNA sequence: TGTGCCAGCATCAGTGAGGGCCTCACTGAAGCTTTCTTT. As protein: CASISEGLTEAFF.

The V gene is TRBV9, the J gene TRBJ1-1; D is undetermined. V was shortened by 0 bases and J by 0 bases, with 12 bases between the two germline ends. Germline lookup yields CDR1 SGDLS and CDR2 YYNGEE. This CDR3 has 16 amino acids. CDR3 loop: CASSVGRGEMNTEAFF. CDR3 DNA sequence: TGTGCCAGCAGCGTAGGCCGAGGAGAGATGAACACTGAAGCTTTCTTT.

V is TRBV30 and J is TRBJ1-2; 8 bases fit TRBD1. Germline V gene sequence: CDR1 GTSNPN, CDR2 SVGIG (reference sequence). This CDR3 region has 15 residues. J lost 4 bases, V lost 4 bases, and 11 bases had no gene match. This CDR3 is CAWKELVGQGYGYTF. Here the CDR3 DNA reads TGTGCCTGGAAGGAGTTGGTAGGACAGGGCTATGGCTACACCTTC.

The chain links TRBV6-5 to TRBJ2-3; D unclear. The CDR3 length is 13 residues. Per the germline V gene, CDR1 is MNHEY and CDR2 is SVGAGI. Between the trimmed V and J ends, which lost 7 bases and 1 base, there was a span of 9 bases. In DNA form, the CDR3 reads TGTGCCAGCACTCTTCCAGGCACAGATACGCAGTATTTT. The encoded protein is CASTLPGTDTQYF.

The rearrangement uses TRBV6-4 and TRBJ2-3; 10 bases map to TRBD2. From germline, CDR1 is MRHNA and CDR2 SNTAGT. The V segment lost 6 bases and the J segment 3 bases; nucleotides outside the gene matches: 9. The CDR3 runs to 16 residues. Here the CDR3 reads CASRGGALAGTDTQYF. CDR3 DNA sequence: TGTGCCAGCAGGGGGGGGGCACTAGCGGGAACAGATACGCAGTATTTT.

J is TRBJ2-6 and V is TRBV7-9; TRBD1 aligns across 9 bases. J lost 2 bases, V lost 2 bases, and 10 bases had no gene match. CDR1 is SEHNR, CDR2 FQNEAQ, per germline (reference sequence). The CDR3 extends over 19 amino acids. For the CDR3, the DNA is TGTGCCAGCAGCTTACTTTCGGGACAGGGACTGACTGGGGCCAACGTCCTGACTTTC. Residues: CASSLLSGQGLTGANVLTF.

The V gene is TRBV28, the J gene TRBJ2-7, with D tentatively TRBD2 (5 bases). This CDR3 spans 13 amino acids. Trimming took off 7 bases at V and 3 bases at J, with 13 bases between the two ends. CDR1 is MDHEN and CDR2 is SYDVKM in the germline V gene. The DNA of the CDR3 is TGTGCCAGCACCCGACGGGGAATCTACGAGCAGTACTTC. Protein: CASTRRGIYEQYF.

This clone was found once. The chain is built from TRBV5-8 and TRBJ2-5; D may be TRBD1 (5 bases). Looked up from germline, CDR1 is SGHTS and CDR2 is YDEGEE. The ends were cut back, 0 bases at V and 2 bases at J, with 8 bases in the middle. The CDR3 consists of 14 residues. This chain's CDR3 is CASSLGPGQETQYF. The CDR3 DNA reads TGTGCCAGCAGCTTGGGGCCAGGGCAAGAGACCCAGTACTTC.

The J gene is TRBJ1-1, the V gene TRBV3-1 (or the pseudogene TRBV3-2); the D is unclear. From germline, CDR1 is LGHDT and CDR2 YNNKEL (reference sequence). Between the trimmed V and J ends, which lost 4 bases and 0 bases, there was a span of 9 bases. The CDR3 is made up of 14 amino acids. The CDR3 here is CASSRSGMNTEAFF. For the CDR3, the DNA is TGTGCCAGCAGCCGCAGCGGCATGAACACTGAAGCTTTCTTT.

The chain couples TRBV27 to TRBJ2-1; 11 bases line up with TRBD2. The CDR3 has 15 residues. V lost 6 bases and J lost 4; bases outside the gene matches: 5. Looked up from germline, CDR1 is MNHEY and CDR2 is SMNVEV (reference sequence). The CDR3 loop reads CASRATSGGYNEQFF. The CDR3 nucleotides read TGTGCCAGCAGGGCTACTAGCGGGGGTTACAATGAGCAGTTCTTC.

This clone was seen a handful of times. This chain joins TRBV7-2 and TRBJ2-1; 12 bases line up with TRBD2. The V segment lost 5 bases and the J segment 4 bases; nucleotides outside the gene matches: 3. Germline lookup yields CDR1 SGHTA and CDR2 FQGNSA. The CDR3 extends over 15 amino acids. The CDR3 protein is CASSASGGEYNEQFF. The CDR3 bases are TGTGCCAGCAGCGCTAGCGGGGGGGAGTACAATGAGCAGTTCTTC. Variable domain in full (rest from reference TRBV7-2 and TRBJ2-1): GAGVSQSPSNKVTEKGKDVELRCDPISGHTALYWYRQSLGQGLEFLIYFQGNSAPDKSGLPSDRFSAERTGGSVSTLTIQRTQQEDSAVYLCASSASGGEYNEQFFGPGTRLTVL.

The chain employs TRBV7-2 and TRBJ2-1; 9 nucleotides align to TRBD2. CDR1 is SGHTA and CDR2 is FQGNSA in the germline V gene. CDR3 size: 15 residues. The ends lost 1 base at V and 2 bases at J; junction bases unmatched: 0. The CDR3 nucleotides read TGTGCCAGCAGCTTAGGACTAGCGGCCTACAATGAGCAGTTCTTC. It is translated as CASSLGLAAYNEQFF.

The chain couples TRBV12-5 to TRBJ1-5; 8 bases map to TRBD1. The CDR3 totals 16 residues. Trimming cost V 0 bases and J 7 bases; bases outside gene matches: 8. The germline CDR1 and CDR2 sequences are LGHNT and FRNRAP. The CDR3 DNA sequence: TGTGCTAGTGGTTTGGTACTGGGCAGGGGGCAACAGCCCCAGCATTTT. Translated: CASGLVLGRGQQPQHF.

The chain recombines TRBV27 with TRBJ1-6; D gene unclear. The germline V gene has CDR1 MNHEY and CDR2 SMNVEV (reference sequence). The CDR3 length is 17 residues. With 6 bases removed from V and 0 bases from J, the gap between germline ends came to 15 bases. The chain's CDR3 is CASSALTESSYNSPLHF. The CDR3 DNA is TGTGCCAGCAGCGCCCTGACGGAGAGCTCCTATAATTCACCCCTCCACTTT.

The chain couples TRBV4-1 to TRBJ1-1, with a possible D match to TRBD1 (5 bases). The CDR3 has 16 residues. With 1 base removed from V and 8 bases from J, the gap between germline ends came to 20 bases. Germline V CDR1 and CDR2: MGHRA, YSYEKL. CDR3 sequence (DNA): TGCGCCAGCAGCCAAGGGGGCGGGGAGTTCCTCGCCGAAGCTTTCTTT. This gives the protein CASSQGGGEFLAEAFF.

CDR3 sequence reads: CASNPQGTGANVLTF. CDR3 nucleotides: TGTGCCAGCAATCCCCAGGGGACTGGGGCCAACGTCCTGACTTTC. The rearrangement links TRBV6-5 to TRBJ2-6; perhaps TRBD1 as D (6 bases). This CDR3 is 15 amino acids long. V was cut by 7 bases and J by 2 bases, with 12 bases left in between. Germline V gene lookup returns CDR1 MNHEY and CDR2 SVGAGI.

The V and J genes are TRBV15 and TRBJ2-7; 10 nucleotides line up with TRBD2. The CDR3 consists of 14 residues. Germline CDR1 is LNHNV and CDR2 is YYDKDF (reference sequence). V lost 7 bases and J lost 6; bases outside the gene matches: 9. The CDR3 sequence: CATTGAGGISEQYF. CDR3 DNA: TGTGCCACCACTGGAGCGGGAGGGATCAGCGAGCAGTACTTC.

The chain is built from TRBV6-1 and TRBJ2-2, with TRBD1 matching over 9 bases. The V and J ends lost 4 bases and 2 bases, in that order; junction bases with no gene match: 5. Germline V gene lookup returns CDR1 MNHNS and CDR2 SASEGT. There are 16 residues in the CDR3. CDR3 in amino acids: CASSGYRGHNTGELFF. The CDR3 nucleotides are TGTGCCAGCAGTGGTTACAGGGGGCACAACACCGGGGAGCTGTTTTTT.

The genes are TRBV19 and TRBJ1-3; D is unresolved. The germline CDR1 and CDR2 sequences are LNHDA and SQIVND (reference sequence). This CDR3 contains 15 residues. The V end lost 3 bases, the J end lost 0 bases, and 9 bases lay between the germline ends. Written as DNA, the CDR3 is TGTGCCAGTAGTATCACCCGGAGCTCTGGAAACACCATATATTTT. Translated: CASSITRSSGNTIYF.

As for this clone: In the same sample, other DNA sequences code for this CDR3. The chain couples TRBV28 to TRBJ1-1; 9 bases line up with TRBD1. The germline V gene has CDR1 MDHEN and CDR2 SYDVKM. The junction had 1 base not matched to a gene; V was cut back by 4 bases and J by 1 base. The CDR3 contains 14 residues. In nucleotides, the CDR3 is TGTGCCAGCAGTTCGGGACAGGGGAACACTGAAGCTTTCTTT. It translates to CASSSGQGNTEAFF.